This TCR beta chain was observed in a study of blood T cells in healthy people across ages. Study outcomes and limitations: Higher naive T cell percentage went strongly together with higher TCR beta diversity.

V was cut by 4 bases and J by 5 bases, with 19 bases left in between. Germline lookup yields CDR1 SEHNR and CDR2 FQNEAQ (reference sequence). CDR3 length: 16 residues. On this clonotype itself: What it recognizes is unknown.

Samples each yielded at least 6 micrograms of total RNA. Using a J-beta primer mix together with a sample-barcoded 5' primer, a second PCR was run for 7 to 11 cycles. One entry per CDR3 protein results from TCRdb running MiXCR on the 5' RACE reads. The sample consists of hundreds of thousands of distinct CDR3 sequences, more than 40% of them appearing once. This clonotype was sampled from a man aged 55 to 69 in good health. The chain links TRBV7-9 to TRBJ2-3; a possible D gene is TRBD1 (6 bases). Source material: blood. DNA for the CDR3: TGTGCCAGCAGCTCAACAGCGGACAGCTCAGGAGATACGCAGTATTTT. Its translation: CASSSTADSSGDTQYF.